This TCR beta chain was sequenced for a study of blood T cell repertoires in COVID-19. Overall study context: Samples representing acute and convalescent COVID-19 were sourced from the United States, Italy and Spain. PBMCs, B-cell-depleted T cells, or T cells were the source of the cDNA or gDNA that made up the material.

Per the original data handling: Amplification of reference gene primers provided the estimated nucleated cell counts. This table comes from immunoSEQ multiplex PCR, and its TCRdb copy is limited to in-frame clones, with some not included. D and trimming were read from the DNA, whereas the V and J calls and clone size are those reported in that table. The table lists hundreds of thousands of clones, around nine tenths of them singletons. Seattle enrolled patients during active infection and tracked them longitudinally. CDR1 is SGHTA, CDR2 FQGNSA, per germline. The CDR3 runs 16 residues. With 1 base clipped from V and 2 bases from J, the junction kept 5 bases outside the gene matches.

Input material: peripheral blood. This rearrangement joins TRBV7-2 to TRBJ1-5, with 7 bases fitting TRBD1. This receptor was taken from a man aged 55 to 69 with COVID-19, enrolled during active disease. The CDR3 sequence: CASSLGSQGGNQPQHF. CDR3 nucleotide sequence: TGTGCCAGCAGCTTAGGTTCCCAGGGGGGCAATCAGCCCCAGCATTTT.